The 21 T cell receptor beta chains below all came from one sample that was sequenced in a study of CD8 T cells in Susac syndrome. Random hexamers were used to reverse transcribe roughly 0.45 to 1 ug of RNA. Each CDR3 protein is one row after TCRdb ran MiXCR on the immunoSEQ multiplex PCR reads. Of 150,000 or so distinct CDR3 sequences in the sample, 95% to 96% were seen once. Sequenced input: CD8+ T cells from PBMCs. These receptors were collected from a human donor with multiple sclerosis.

The J gene is TRBJ1-6, the V gene TRBV7-9; TRBD1 matches 7 bases. Germline CDR1 SEHNR, CDR2 FQNEAQ (reference sequence). Trimming took 6 bases from V and 7 from J; bases not matched to a gene: 9. The CDR3 consists of 15 residues. The CDR3 DNA follows: TGTGCCAGCAGTCCCGACAGGGCGCGCAATTCACCCCTCCACTTT. As protein: CASSPDRARNSPLHF.

The rearrangement joins TRBV29-1 to TRBJ1-1; TRBD1 matches 9 bases. The junction had 3 bases not matched to a gene; V was cut back by 4 bases and J by 0 bases. Germline V gives CDR1 SQVTM, CDR2 ANQGSEA. The CDR3 has 14 amino acids. The CDR3 sequence: CSVAGQGMNTEAFF. The CDR3 DNA sequence: TGCAGCGTTGCGGGACAGGGAATGAACACTGAAGCTTTCTTT.

The V and J genes are TRBV7-2 and TRBJ2-1; D is undetermined. CDR1 and CDR2 from the germline V gene are SGHTA and FQGNSA. The V and J ends lost 1 base and 0 bases respectively, with 10 bases between them. This CDR3 is built from 16 residues. CDR3 coding DNA: TGTGCCAGCAGCTTAGTTACCCCGAGCTCCTACAATGAGCAGTTCTTC. Protein product: CASSLVTPSSYNEQFF.

The V and J genes are TRBV7-3 and TRBJ1-6; D unclear. The V gene lost 6 bases and the J gene lost 16 bases, with 4 bases spanning the gap. The CDR3 has 8 amino acids. Germline values: CDR1 SGHTA, CDR2 FQGTGA. CDR3 amino acids: CASSPLHF. In DNA, the CDR3 is TGTGCCAGCAGTCCTCTCCACTTT.

The rearrangement uses TRBV30 and TRBJ2-7; D gene ambiguous. The V gene's germline CDR1 is GTSNPN and CDR2 SVGIG (reference sequence). The length of the CDR3 is 11 residues. Trimming shortened V by 2 bases and J by 4 bases, and 6 bases separated the two germline ends. CDR3 nucleotide sequence: TGTGCCTGGAGTCTGGGGTACGAGCAGTACTTC. Protein product: CAWSLGYEQYF.

This clonotype was seen just once. This rearrangement joins TRBV7-9 to TRBJ2-1, with a tentative D call TRBD2 (7 bases). The ends were cut back, 5 bases at V and 8 bases at J, with 19 bases in the middle. Germline V gene sequence: CDR1 SEHNR, CDR2 FQNEAQ (reference sequence). The CDR3 is 15 residues long. The CDR3 sequence is CASSPAGGALDEQFF. CDR3 in DNA: TGTGCCAGCAGCCCGGCTGGGGGGGCCTTGGATGAGCAGTTCTTC.

This chain uses TRBV27 with TRBJ2-7; TRBD2 is a possible D gene (6 bases). The CDR3 loop spans 14 amino acids. The V gene lost 5 bases and the J gene lost 4 bases, with 15 bases spanning the gap. Germline CDR1 reads MNHEY; CDR2 reads SMNVEV (reference sequence). CDR3 amino acids: CASSPTGEWYEQYV. The DNA of the CDR3 is TGTGCCAGCAGTCCGACGGGGGAGTGGTACGAGCAGTACGTC.

This chain connects TRBV4-1 to TRBJ1-2, with a weak D call TRBD1 (5 bases). The CDR3 is 14 residues long. V shed 0 bases and J shed 8 bases, with 13 bases lying between them. Germline CDR1 MGHRA, CDR2 YSYEKL. CDR3 protein: CASSQDRDLFGYTF. The CDR3 DNA follows: TGCGCCAGCAGCCAAGACCGGGACCTTTTCGGCTACACCTTC.

This clonotype was counted between two and nine times. This chain uses TRBV5-6 with TRBJ2-7; a possible D gene is TRBD2 (5 bases). CDR3 length: 14 amino acids. The germline CDR1 and CDR2 sequences are SGHDT and YYEEEE. Deletions cut 0 bases from V and 1 base from J, with 8 bases between. In DNA, the CDR3 is TGTGCCAGCAGCTTGGGAGGGTTGTCCTACGAGCAGTACTTC. Encoded protein: CASSLGGLSYEQYF. The full variable domain, its missing parts supplied by reference TRBV5-6 and TRBJ2-7, is DAGVTQSPTHLIKTRGQQVTLRCSPKSGHDTVSWYQQALGQGPQFIFQYYEEEERQRGNFPDRFSGHQFPNYSSELNVNALLLGDSALYLCASSLGGLSYEQYFGPGTRLTVT.

The rearrangement uses TRBV5-6 and TRBJ2-3, with D perhaps matching TRBD2 (5 bases). Germline lookup yields CDR1 SGHDT and CDR2 YYEEEE. The CDR3 extends over 15 amino acids. The ends were cut back, 3 bases at V and 4 bases at J, with 15 bases in the middle. CDR3 nucleotides: TGTGCCAGCAGCTCCCCGGAGGATAGCGCAGATACGCAGTATTTT. It encodes CASSSPEDSADTQYF.

The V and J genes are TRBV9 and TRBJ2-3; 9 bases align to TRBD2. The V gene end was trimmed by 4 bases and the J gene end by 3 bases; junction bases not matched to a gene: 6. The CDR3 covers 15 residues. CDR1 and CDR2 (germline): SGDLS, YYNGEE. CDR3 residues: CASSLGTSRTDTQYF. The CDR3 coding sequence is TGTGCCAGCAGCCTAGGGACTAGCAGGACAGATACGCAGTATTTT.

The chain is built from TRBV3-1 and TRBJ2-5; D is uncertain. The ends were cut back, 0 bases at V and 5 bases at J, with 10 bases in the middle. CDR3 length equals 14 residues. CDR1 and CDR2 from the germline V gene are LGHDT and YNNKEL (reference sequence). The CDR3 nucleotides are TGTGCCAGCAGCCAAGAGGCACAGCTGGAGACCCAGTACTTC. It translates to CASSQEAQLETQYF.

The CDR3 sequence is CASSLSRTASYGYTF. The CDR3 DNA reads as TGTGCCAGCAGTTTATCAAGAACAGCAAGCTATGGCTACACCTTC. V usage is TRBV27 and J usage is TRBJ1-2; D is unresolved. V lost 0 bases, J lost 4 bases, and 12 bases lay in between. Germline loops: CDR1 MNHEY, CDR2 SMNVEV (reference sequence). CDR3 length: 15 amino acids.

This sequence joins TRBV7-9 and TRBJ1-2; D is undetermined. Germline values: CDR1 SEHNR, CDR2 FQNEAQ (reference sequence). V was shortened by 7 bases and J by 8 bases, with 14 bases between the two germline ends. The CDR3 extends over 12 amino acids. CDR3: CASTRFQGGYTF. In DNA, the CDR3 is TGTGCCAGCACTCGATTCCAAGGAGGCTACACCTTC.

This clonotype was detected once. The CDR3 is CASSETPGELFF. The CDR3 DNA follows: TGTGCCAGCAGCGAGACCCCTGGGGAGCTGTTTTTT. The rearrangement uses TRBV9 and TRBJ2-2; D uncertain. CDR1 SGDLS and CDR2 YYNGEE come from the germline V gene. Deletions cut 3 bases from V and 8 bases from J, with 8 bases between. CDR3 length: 12 residues. The variable domain in full, completed from reference TRBV9 and TRBJ2-2, reads DSGVTQTPKHLITATGQRVTLRCSPRSGDLSVYWYQQSLDQGLQFLIQYYNGEERAKGNILERFSAQQFPDLHSELNLSSLELGDSALYFCASSETPGELFFGEGSRLTVL.

This sequence joins TRBV13 and TRBJ2-7; possibly TRBD2 for D (6 bases). V was pared by 5 bases and J by 5 bases, with 13 bases between. Germline V lookup: CDR1 PRHDT, CDR2 FYEKMQ (reference sequence). The CDR3 is 13 amino acids. CDR3 in DNA: TGTGCCAGCAGCCCGGGACCGGGGGACGAGCAGTACTTC. The encoded protein is CASSPGPGDEQYF.

This sequence joins TRBV9 and TRBJ2-3; a weak D match, TRBD1 (6 bases). The V gene's germline CDR1 is SGDLS and CDR2 YYNGEE. V shed 3 bases and J shed 4 bases, with 15 bases lying between them. This CDR3 comprises 15 residues. The CDR3 protein is CASSEGVGQADTQYF. The CDR3 region has the DNA TGTGCCAGCAGCGAGGGGGTGGGGCAAGCAGATACGCAGTATTTT.

The chain recombines TRBV11-2 with TRBJ2-1; a weak D match, TRBD2 (6 bases). V lost 4 bases to trimming and J lost 3 bases, with 22 bases between them. There are 18 residues in the CDR3. Germline assignment: CDR1 SGHAT and CDR2 FQNNGV. CDR3 DNA sequence: TGTGCCAGCAGCTACAACACCCCCCATAGCGGATACTACAATGAGCAGTTCTTC. It yields the protein CASSYNTPHSGYYNEQFF.

This clonotype was seen more than once but under ten times. The chain combines TRBV18 with TRBJ1-1, with 8 bases fitting TRBD1. Germline loops: CDR1 KGHSH, CDR2 LQKENI. The CDR3 sequence is 14 residues long. Trimming took 3 bases from V and 1 from J; bases not matched to a gene: 1. The CDR3: CASSPTGGNTEAFF. DNA of the CDR3: TGTGCCAGCTCACCCACAGGGGGGAACACTGAAGCTTTCTTT.

Only one count was recorded for this clonotype. The gene calls are TRBV6-2 or TRBV6-3 and TRBJ1-1; unclear D gene. V dropped 5 bases and J dropped 4 bases, with 8 bases sitting between them. The CDR3 is 12 amino acids. The germline CDR1 and CDR2 sequences are MNHEY and SVGEGT. This CDR3 reads CASSHRVTEAFF. The DNA for the CDR3 is TGTGCCAGCAGTCATCGGGTCACTGAAGCTTTCTTT.

The gene calls are TRBV4-1 and TRBJ2-7; D perhaps matches TRBD1 (6 bases). The V end was cut by 0 bases, the J end by 3 bases, with 12 bases between. Per germline, CDR1 MGHRA and CDR2 YSYEKL. The CDR3 contains 15 residues. DNA for the CDR3: TGCGCCAGCAGCCAAGATCTCAGGGGATACTACGAGCAGTACTTC. This gives the protein CASSQDLRGYYEQYF.